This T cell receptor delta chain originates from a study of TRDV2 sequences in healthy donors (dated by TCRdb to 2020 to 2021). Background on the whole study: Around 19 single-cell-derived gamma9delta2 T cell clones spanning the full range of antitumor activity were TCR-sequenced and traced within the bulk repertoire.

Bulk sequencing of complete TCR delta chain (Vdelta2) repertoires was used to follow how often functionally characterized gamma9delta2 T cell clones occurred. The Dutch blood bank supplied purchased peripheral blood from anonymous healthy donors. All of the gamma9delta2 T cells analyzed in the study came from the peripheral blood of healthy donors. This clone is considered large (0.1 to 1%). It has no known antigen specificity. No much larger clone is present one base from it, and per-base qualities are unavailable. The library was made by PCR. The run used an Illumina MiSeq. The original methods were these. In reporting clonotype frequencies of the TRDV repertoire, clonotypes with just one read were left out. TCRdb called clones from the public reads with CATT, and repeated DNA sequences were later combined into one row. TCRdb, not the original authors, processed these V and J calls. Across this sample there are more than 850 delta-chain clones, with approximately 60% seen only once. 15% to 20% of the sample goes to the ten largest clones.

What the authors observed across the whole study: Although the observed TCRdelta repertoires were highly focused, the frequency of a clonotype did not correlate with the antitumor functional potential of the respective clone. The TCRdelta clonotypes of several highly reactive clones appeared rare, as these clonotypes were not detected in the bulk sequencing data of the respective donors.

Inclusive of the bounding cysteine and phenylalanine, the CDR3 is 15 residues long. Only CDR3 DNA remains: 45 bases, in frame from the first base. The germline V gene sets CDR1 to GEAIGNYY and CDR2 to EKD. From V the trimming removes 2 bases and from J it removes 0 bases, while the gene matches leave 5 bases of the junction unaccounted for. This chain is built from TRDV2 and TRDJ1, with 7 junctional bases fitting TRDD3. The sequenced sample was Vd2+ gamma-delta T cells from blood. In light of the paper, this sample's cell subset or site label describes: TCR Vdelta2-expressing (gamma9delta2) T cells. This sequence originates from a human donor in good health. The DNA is TGTGCCTGTGACATACTGGGGTCTTACACCGATAAACTCATCTTT. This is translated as CACDILGSYTDKLIF.